This T cell receptor (beta chain) was observed in a study of cytomegalovirus exposure and HLA in healthy donors. The CDR3 loop spans 16 amino acids. V trimming: 0 bases; J trimming: 2 bases; junction bases outside the gene matches: 3. Germline-derived CDR1 and CDR2 are MNHEY and SVGAGI. Clones were read by immunoSEQ multiplex PCR, and TCRdb kept only the in-frame ones, dropping some. The sample holds roughly 60,000 clones, 85% to 95% seen once. The sample comprised PBMCs. The clonotype comes from a woman in her late teens or twenties in good health and CMV-seropositive. V and J are TRBV6-5 and TRBJ2-1, with 8 bases lining up with TRBD1. As DNA, the CDR3 is TGTGCCAGCAGTTACTCCCACAGGGGGGCCTACAATGAGCAGTTCTTC. It codes for CASSYSHRGAYNEQFF.